One and the same sample provided the 8 T cell receptor beta chains below, sequenced in a study of blood T cell repertoires in COVID-19 (dated by TCRdb to the early 2020s). Library construction relied on the immunoSEQ multiplex PCR assay. The table comes from immuneACCESS by way of TCRdb, which keeps in-frame sequences with V and J called. Part of the clones is missing from these tables; in studies checked, under half for an unresolved V gene and the rest for unknown reasons. For this sample the table gives 23,000 or so clones, of which 80% to 90% were detected only once. Together, the top ten hold 6.5% to 8.5% of the sample. Source material: peripheral blood. These receptors originate from a human donor in a cohort sampled during active COVID-19.

The chain has TRBV11-2 and TRBJ1-1, with D perhaps matching TRBD1 (6 bases). The V and J ends lost 4 bases and 0 bases respectively, with 12 bases between them. This CDR3 has 15 amino acids. Germline assignment: CDR1 SGHAT and CDR2 FQNNGV. The CDR3: CASSSTGFMNTEAFF. In nucleotides, the CDR3 is TGTGCCAGCAGCTCCACAGGGTTCATGAACACTGAAGCTTTCTTT.

The chain employs TRBV6-2 or TRBV6-3 and TRBJ2-2, with TRBD1 as a possible D gene (6 bases). Germline V gene data show CDR1 as MNHEY and CDR2 as SVGEGT. The CDR3 consists of 17 residues. V lost 5 bases to trimming and J lost 1 base, with 17 bases between them. CDR3: CASSPVYGTRNTGELFF. CDR3 coding DNA: TGTGCCAGCAGTCCCGTCTATGGGACAAGGAACACCGGGGAGCTGTTTTTT.

This rearrangement joins TRBV7-9 to TRBJ1-1; D is unclear. The germline V and J ends were trimmed by 3 bases and 7 bases, with 9 bases remaining between them. Germline-derived CDR1 and CDR2 are SEHNR and FQNEAQ (reference sequence). The CDR3 spans 12 residues. The CDR3 region has the DNA TGTGCCAGCAGCTTTAATCTTTATGAAGCTTTCTTT. Translation gives CASSFNLYEAFF.

CDR3: CASSQGAREKLFF. The CDR3, as DNA: TGTGCCAGCAGCCAGGGGGCTCGAGAAAAACTGTTTTTT. This chain joins TRBV3-1 (or the pseudogene TRBV3-2) and TRBJ1-4, with a weak D call TRBD1 (6 bases). The V end was cut by 3 bases, the J end by 8 bases, with 10 bases between. This CDR3 spans 13 amino acids. Germline CDR1 and CDR2: LGHDT and YNNKEL (reference sequence).

This sequence joins TRBV10-3 and TRBJ1-3; D may be TRBD1 (6 bases). In germline, CDR1 is ENHRY, CDR2 SYGVKD. CDR3 length equals 14 residues. Between the trimmed V and J ends, which lost 0 bases and 6 bases, there was a span of 9 bases. CDR3 sequence: CAISESLGANTIYF. CDR3 DNA sequence: TGTGCCATCAGTGAGTCTCTGGGGGCAAACACCATATATTTT.

The count of this clone is one. The chain employs TRBV7-3 and TRBJ1-1; weak D call: TRBD1 (5 bases). The CDR3 runs 14 residues. Trimming took off 0 bases at V and 4 bases at J, with 9 bases between the two ends. Germline V gene lookup returns CDR1 SGHTA and CDR2 FQGTGA. The CDR3 sequence: CASSLTPGPTEAFF. The CDR3, as DNA: TGTGCCAGCAGCTTAACCCCAGGGCCCACTGAAGCTTTCTTT.

This clone was seen more than once but under ten times. The V and J genes are TRBV6-1 and TRBJ2-2; perhaps TRBD2 as D (6 bases). The CDR3 is made up of 17 amino acids. CDR1 is MNHNS, CDR2 SASEGT, per germline. Trimming pared 3 bases from V and 6 bases from J, leaving 20 bases between. CDR3 residues: CASSDLPGAPGPGELFF. In DNA form, the CDR3 reads TGTGCCAGCAGTGATCTTCCGGGAGCCCCCGGGCCCGGGGAGCTGTTTTTT.

The chain is built from TRBV19 and TRBJ2-7, with a possible D match to TRBD2 (5 bases). Germline-derived CDR1 and CDR2 are LNHDA and SQIVND (reference sequence). The V gene lost 5 bases and the J gene lost 1 base, with 12 bases spanning the gap. This CDR3 comprises 14 residues. The CDR3 region has the DNA TGTGCCAGTAGTTCGGGGTTCGCATCCTACGAGCAGTACTTC. It codes for CASSSGFASYEQYF.